This T cell receptor (beta chain) was captured by sequencing in a study of shared clonotypes between healthy human individuals. Ten immunoSEQ deep assay plates served to sequence unsorted PBMC DNA. Libraries were prepared by immunoSEQ multiplex PCR; TCRdb keeps only in-frame clonotypes and omits some of them. The data show approximately 470,000 clones, more than 75% seen once. This clone occurred once. CDR3 size: 14 residues. V lost 3 bases to trimming and J lost 4 bases, with 12 bases between them. Looked up from germline, CDR1 is MDHEN and CDR2 is SYDVKM. The clonotype was recovered from a woman in her 40s in good health. Some clones in this sample may be carry-over from other donors' samples. V usage is TRBV28 and J usage is TRBJ1-1, with a possible D match to TRBD1 (6 bases). The specimen was PBMCs. The CDR3 protein is CASSFGGAGTEAFF. CDR3 bases: TGTGCCAGCAGTTTTGGGGGGGCAGGCACTGAAGCTTTCTTT. Based on the CDR3 plus reference TRBV28 and TRBJ1-1, the full variable domain is DVKVTQSSRYLVKRTGEKVFLECVQDMDHENMFWYRQDPGLGLRLIYFSYDVKMKEKGDIPEGYSVSREKKERFSLILESASTNQTSMYLCASSFGGAGTEAFFGQGTRLTVV.